The subject of this entry is one T cell receptor (beta chain). The sample originates from a study of blood T cell repertoires in COVID-19. Study-wide context: Both acute and convalescent COVID-19 samples were obtained from the United States, Italy and Spain. In each case, the material was cDNA or gDNA derived from T cells, B-cell-depleted T cells, or PBMCs.

CDR1 is WSHSY and CDR2 is SAAADI in the germline V gene. The ends lost 8 bases at V and 7 bases at J; junction bases unmatched: 7. The CDR3 covers 13 residues. Per the authors' pipeline: How many nucleated cells were present was estimated from reference gene primer amplification. Assay used: immunoSEQ multiplex PCR; TCRdb lists only in-frame clones, some missing. The V and J calls and clone size come from that table; D and trimming were worked out from the DNA. The repertoire holds some 230,000 clones, with more than 75% as singletons. The sequenced sample consisted of peripheral blood. The TCR originated in a man aged 40-49 years with acute or convalescent COVID-19. The chain carries TRBV10-2 and TRBJ2-1; 8 bases are a match to TRBD2. The DNA of the CDR3 is TGCGCCAGCCGTCCGGGGGGGCGGAATGAGCAGTTCTTC. It is translated as CASRPGGRNEQFF.